Each of the 19 T cell receptor beta chains below was sequenced from the same sample in a study of vaccination effects on CD4 cells after COVID-19 (dated by TCRdb to between 2021 and 2023). After more than nine days of culture, CD4+ T cells were isolated with the EasySep CD4+ T cell isolation kit. Each participant got two doses of an mRNA SARS-CoV-2 vaccine, either BNT162b2 or mRNA-1273. Their cognate antigens are unknown. Library generation was performed with the immunoSEQ multiplex PCR assay. In its TCRdb copy, this immuneACCESS table keeps in-frame sequences only and misses some clones. Where compared with another copy, unresolved V genes explain less than half of these, and the others have no known cause. The table for this sample lists around 47,000 clones; over 60% of them were counted only once. The ten most abundant clones make up under 10% of the sample. Sequences were derived from CD4+ T cells from PBMCs cultured without peptide, sampled after COVID-19 vaccination. All receptors come from a human donor who received a COVID-19 vaccine.

V is TRBV21-1 and J is TRBJ1-1. TRBV21-1 is a pseudogene. The CDR3 runs 17 residues. CDR3 sequence: CASNTRGRAAVNTEAFF. As DNA, the CDR3 is TGTGCCAGCAACACGCGGGGGCGGGCCGCAGTGAACACTGAAGCTTTCTTT.

This clone has more than one count but fewer than ten. This chain links TRBV14 with TRBJ2-7; TRBD2 matches at 7 bases. Germline CDR1 is SGHDN and CDR2 is FVKESK. The CDR3 length is 18 residues. Unmatched junction bases numbered 13, after V lost 2 bases and J lost 0 bases. DNA for the CDR3: TGTGCCAGCAGCCAAAGATCTTTGGGGGGAGGGCCCTCCTACGAGCAGTACTTC. Translated: CASSQRSLGGGPSYEQYF. Drawing the rest from reference TRBV14 and TRBJ2-7, the complete variable domain is EAGVTQFPSHSVIEKGQTVTLRCDPISGHDNLYWYRRVMGKEIKFLLHFVKESKQDESGMPNNRFLAERTGGTYSTLKVQPAELEDSGVYFCASSQRSLGGGPSYEQYFGPGTRLTVT.

The chain has TRBV12-3 or TRBV12-4 and TRBJ2-1; D unresolved. The length of the CDR3 is 13 residues. V was trimmed by 5 bases and J by 8 bases, leaving 13 bases between them. The CDR3 DNA is TGTGCCAGCAGTCCCACCGCTGTGGATGAGCAGTTCTTC. Residues: CASSPTAVDEQFF.

The chain joins TRBV2 to TRBJ1-2; tentatively, D is TRBD1 (5 bases). The V gene lost 7 bases and the J gene lost 8 bases, with 17 bases spanning the gap. CDR1 is SNHLY and CDR2 is FYNNEI in the germline V gene. The CDR3 covers 13 residues. Written as DNA, the CDR3 is TGTGCCAGCACCCCGGCCGGGACCGACGGCTACACCTTC. This gives the protein CASTPAGTDGYTF.

The chain couples TRBV12-3 or TRBV12-4 to TRBJ1-5; D gene unclear. V was pared by 6 bases and J by 11 bases, with 14 bases between. The CDR3 runs 12 residues. CDR3 amino acids: CASSRAPGAQHF. The CDR3 DNA reads TGTGCCAGCAGCCGGGCCCCCGGGGCCCAGCATTTT.

The rearrangement joins TRBV4-1 to TRBJ1-2; D gene uncertain. V lost 0 bases, J lost 8 bases, and 13 bases lay in between. The germline V gene has CDR1 MGHRA and CDR2 YSYEKL. This CDR3 contains 14 residues. The CDR3 spells CASSQDLVLWGYTF. CDR3 coding DNA: TGCGCCAGCAGCCAAGATTTGGTGCTATGGGGCTACACCTTC.

The rearrangement joins TRBV11-3 to TRBJ1-2, with unresolved D. The CDR3 length is 13 residues. Trimming pared 1 base from V and 3 bases from J, leaving 6 bases between. In germline, CDR1 is SGHNT, CDR2 YENEEA. The CDR3 sequence: CASSLVGYYGYTF. The CDR3 nucleotides are TGTGCCAGCAGCTTAGTTGGGTACTATGGCTACACCTTC.

The V call is TRBV3-1 (or the pseudogene TRBV3-2), the J call TRBJ2-3; D not certain. This CDR3 has 12 residues. Germline V gene data show CDR1 as LGHDT and CDR2 as YNNKEL (reference sequence). V was clipped by 1 base and J by 4 bases, with 3 bases between them. The CDR3 DNA follows: TGTGCCAGCAGCCAAGTTTCAGATACGCAGTATTTT. Translated: CASSQVSDTQYF.

J is TRBJ2-5 and V is TRBV3-1 (or the pseudogene TRBV3-2); either TRBD1 or TRBD2 may fit D (5 bases each). The CDR3 extends over 13 amino acids. Deletions cut 4 bases from V and 5 bases from J, with 11 bases between. Germline lookup yields CDR1 LGHDT and CDR2 YNNKEL (reference sequence). CDR3 DNA sequence: TGTGCCAGCAGCCCTCCGGGGCTTGAGACCCAGTACTTC. Amino acids: CASSPPGLETQYF.

This chain uses TRBV5-1 with TRBJ1-2; 7 bases match TRBD1. The J segment lost 6 bases and the V segment lost 2 bases, leaving 7 bases of the junction unmatched. The CDR3 runs to 14 residues. Germline V gene data show CDR1 as SGHRS and CDR2 as YFSETQ. CDR3 protein: CASSLGQETNGYTF. In nucleotides, the CDR3 is TGCGCCAGCAGCTTAGGACAGGAGACGAATGGCTACACCTTC.

V gene TRBV5-4 combines with J gene TRBJ2-7; tentative D call: TRBD2 (6 bases). The V and J ends lost 4 bases and 7 bases respectively, with 15 bases between them. The CDR3 loop spans 13 amino acids. CDR1 and CDR2 from the germline V gene are SGHNT and YYREEE (reference sequence). This chain's CDR3 is CASSPRLGPEQYF. The CDR3, as DNA: TGTGCCAGCAGCCCCCGACTAGGCCCAGAGCAGTACTTC.

CDR3 sequence: CASSVGRAKNIQYF. In DNA, the CDR3 is TGCGCCAGCAGCGTAGGGAGGGCCAAAAACATTCAGTACTTC. The J gene is TRBJ2-4, the V gene TRBV5-1, with D possibly matching TRBD2 (6 bases). Germline assignment: CDR1 SGHRS and CDR2 YFSETQ. The V end was cut by 4 bases, the J end by 1 base, with 9 bases between. CDR3 length: 14 amino acids.

The count of this clone is one. The chain recombines TRBV7-9 with TRBJ1-6; a weak D match, TRBD1 (5 bases). Germline V gene sequence: CDR1 SEHNR, CDR2 FQNEAQ (reference sequence). Trimming took off 2 bases at V and 5 bases at J, with 10 bases between the two ends. This CDR3 has 15 residues. The DNA of the CDR3 is TGTGCCAGCAGCTTACTGACGGGGGATAATTCACCCCTCCACTTT. Its translation: CASSLLTGDNSPLHF.

The rearrangement links TRBV3-1 (or the pseudogene TRBV3-2) to TRBJ1-1; D ambiguous. Trimming cost V 6 bases and J 1 base, with 9 bases left between them. CDR3 size: 13 residues. Germline-derived CDR1 and CDR2 are LGHDT and YNNKEL (reference sequence). The CDR3 DNA sequence: TGTGCCAGCAGTTGGGCGGGGAACACTGAAGCTTTCTTT. Protein product: CASSWAGNTEAFF.

The J gene is TRBJ2-2, the V gene TRBV5-8, with 9 bases aligning to TRBD1. The junction had 14 bases not matched to a gene; V was cut back by 4 bases and J by 7 bases. CDR1 and CDR2 from the germline V gene are SGHTS and YDEGEE. CDR3 length: 17 amino acids. Here the CDR3 DNA reads TGTGCCAGCAGCCCGCACAAACAGGGGGCTTTTGTCGGGGAGCTGTTTTTT. This sequence encodes CASSPHKQGAFVGELFF.

This chain connects TRBV25-1 to TRBJ2-2; D gene ambiguous. V lost 6 bases to trimming and J lost 2 bases, with 19 bases between them. The germline CDR1 and CDR2 sequences are MGHDK and SYGVNS. The CDR3 contains 17 residues. In DNA, the CDR3 is TGTGCCAGCAGGGAAGAGGTAAGGATTCCTAACACCGGGGAGCTGTTTTTT. It specifies CASREEVRIPNTGELFF.

The chain carries TRBV4-1 and TRBJ2-7; 11 bases match TRBD2. CDR3 length: 17 amino acids. Germline V gene lookup returns CDR1 MGHRA and CDR2 YSYEKL. Trimming took 1 base from V and 0 from J; bases not matched to a gene: 5. Here the CDR3 DNA reads TGCGCCAGCAGCCAAGTCCTACTAGCGGGAGACTCCTACGAGCAGTACTTC. It specifies CASSQVLLAGDSYEQYF.

This chain joins TRBV13 and TRBJ2-1; 7 positions match TRBD1. The CDR3 is 19 residues long. The germline V gene encodes CDR1 PRHDT and CDR2 FYEKMQ (reference sequence). The V and J ends lost 2 bases and 6 bases, in that order; junction bases with no gene match: 19. CDR3 residues: CASSLIPLTGSVNVNEQFF. The CDR3 DNA reads as TGTGCCAGCAGCTTAATCCCCTTGACAGGGTCCGTTAACGTCAATGAGCAGTTCTTC.

The rearrangement joins TRBV25-1 to TRBJ2-1; 7 bases line up with TRBD2. The CDR3 has 14 amino acids. CDR1 and CDR2 (germline): MGHDK, SYGVNS. V lost 6 bases, J lost 0 bases, and 2 bases stayed unmatched. The CDR3, as DNA: TGTGCCAGCAGCCTAGCGGCCTCCTACAATGAGCAGTTCTTC. It is translated as CASSLAASYNEQFF.